Below are 25 T cell receptor beta chains sequenced from a single sample in a study of blood T cells in healthy people across ages (dated by TCRdb to the mid-2010s). The protocol used for the library was 5' RACE. TCRdb records Illumina HiSeq 2500 as the sequencer. A second PCR of roughly 7 to 11 cycles was performed with a sample-barcoded 5' primer and a J-beta primer mix. TCRdb's own reprocessing of the public reads used fastp at Q25 and MiXCR and kept productive beta chains. Rows merge per CDR3 protein into single entries with the most common DNA and genes. This sample comprises about 1.7 million distinct CDR3 sequences, 28% of them detected only once. The ten most abundant clones make up approximately 7.7% of the sample. The specimen sequenced was blood. The origin of the receptors is a woman in her twenties or thirties in good health.

A remark on this clonotype: One base away lies a much larger clone, so this may be a sequencing read error. The CDR3 loop is CASSTWDRGIEQFF. CDR3 in DNA: TGTGCCAGCAGTACCTGGGACAGGGGCATCGAGCAGTTCTTC. The rearrangement uses TRBV12-3 or TRBV12-4 and TRBJ2-1; 10 bases line up with TRBD1. CDR3 length: 14 amino acids. V shed 5 bases and J 10 bases; nucleotides not matched to a gene: 8.

As for this clonotype: This sequence may be a read error, since a much larger clone differs from it by one base. The chain uses TRBV5-1 and TRBJ2-7; D may correspond to TRBD1 or TRBD2 (5 bases each). Trimming stripped 3 bases from V and 1 base from J, with 14 bases between. Germline CDR1 and CDR2: SGHRS and YFSETQ. The CDR3 covers 15 residues. CDR3 protein: CASSWAGTLSYEQYF. The CDR3 coding sequence is TGCGCCAGCAGCTGGGCCGGGACCCTATCCTACGAGCAGTACTTC.

Only a few counts were recorded for this clonotype. This chain uses TRBV20-1 with TRBJ2-7; 8 bases line up with TRBD2. Germline trimming cut 5 bases from V and 0 bases from J; bases unmatched to any gene: 9. CDR3 length: 15 residues. The germline V gene encodes CDR1 DFQATT and CDR2 SNEGSKA (reference sequence). CDR3 DNA: TGCAGTGCTGGAGTTTGGCTAGCGGGCTCCTACGAGCAGTACTTC. It specifies CSAGVWLAGSYEQYF.

CDR3 loop: CASSWQGKDIEAFF. CDR3 sequence (DNA): TGTGCCAGCAGCTGGCAGGGGAAGGATATTGAAGCTTTCTTT. This rearrangement joins TRBV7-9 to TRBJ1-1, with TRBD1 as a possible D gene (6 bases). This CDR3 is built from 14 residues. The germline V and J ends were trimmed by 4 bases and 7 bases, with 16 bases remaining between them. Per germline, CDR1 SEHNR and CDR2 FQNEAQ (reference sequence).

The DNA of the CDR3 is TGTGCCAGCAGCTTAGGTCAATGGACTGAAGCTTTCTTT. Translating it yields CASSLGQWTEAFF. The rearrangement uses TRBV7-2 and TRBJ1-1; D is unresolved. The germline V and J ends were trimmed by 1 base and 5 bases, with 8 bases remaining between them. The CDR3 spans 13 residues. Germline loops: CDR1 SGHTA, CDR2 FQGNSA.

V gene TRBV20-1 combines with J gene TRBJ2-3; D is unclear. V dropped 0 bases and J dropped 6 bases, with 4 bases sitting between them. The CDR3 totals 11 residues. Per germline, CDR1 DFQATT and CDR2 SNEGSKA (reference sequence). The DNA of the CDR3 is TGCAGTGCTAGAGACAGCGATACGCAGTATTTT. Translating it yields CSARDSDTQYF.

Many counts were recorded for this clonotype. The V gene is TRBV4-1, the J gene TRBJ1-2; D is unresolved. CDR1 and CDR2 from the germline V gene are MGHRA and YSYEKL. The V gene lost 1 base and the J gene lost 5 bases, with 11 bases spanning the gap. CDR3 length: 14 residues. In DNA, the CDR3 is TGCGCCAGCAGCCAAGGTACCAGCGGATATGGCTACACCTTC. Translation gives CASSQGTSGYGYTF.

This clonotype was counted between two and nine times. The junction departs from the called germline gene at one end, perhaps through a read error. CDR3: CATYVYVQYF. CDR3 nucleotides: TGTGCCACCTACGTCTACGTGCAGTACTTC. The chain employs TRBV24-1 and TRBJ2-7, with D unclear. Germline CDR1 is KGHDR and CDR2 is SFDVKD. The CDR3 sequence is 10 residues long.

The chain carries TRBV6-5 and TRBJ2-6; D gene unclear. CDR3 size: 15 residues. V was trimmed by 5 bases and J by 0 bases, leaving 8 bases between them. The germline V gene has CDR1 MNHEY and CDR2 SVGAGI. As DNA, the CDR3 is TGTGCCAGCAGTCGTACGCTCTCTGGGGCCAACGTCCTGACTTTC. It encodes CASSRTLSGANVLTF.

With regard to this clonotype: An end of the junction does not agree with germline; a read error may underlie this. CDR3 coding DNA: TGTGTCAGCAGTTACTCGGGAGGGCCTGAATACGAGCAGTACTTC. Protein: CVSSYSGGPEYEQYF. The V gene is TRBV6-2 or TRBV6-3, the J gene TRBJ2-7; TRBD2 aligns across 8 bases. The CDR3 is 15 amino acids. Germline assignment: CDR1 MNHEY and CDR2 SVGEGT.

The chain combines TRBV11-3 with TRBJ2-1; 8 bases are shared with TRBD2. The CDR3 is 16 residues long. The junction had 4 bases not matched to a gene; V was cut back by 3 bases and J by 0 bases. Germline-derived CDR1 and CDR2 are SGHNT and YENEEA. This CDR3 reads CASSFGGGNSYNEQFF. Written as DNA, the CDR3 is TGTGCCAGCAGCTTTGGCGGGGGGAACTCCTACAATGAGCAGTTCTTC. The variable domain in full, completed from reference TRBV11-3 and TRBJ2-1, reads EAGVVQSPRYKIIEKKQPVAFWCNPISGHNTLYWYLQNLGQGPELLIRYENEEAVDDSQLPKDRFSAERLKGVDSTLKIQPAELGDSAVYLCASSFGGGNSYNEQFFGPGTRLTVL.

In this sample, this clonotype turned up a few times. The rearrangement joins TRBV7-9 to TRBJ1-2; the D is unclear. CDR1 and CDR2 from the germline V gene are SEHNR and FQNEAQ (reference sequence). The CDR3 has 15 residues. Trimming removed 5 bases from V and 8 bases from J, with 21 bases in between. CDR3 residues: CASSPSPEGTSGYTF. The CDR3 region has the DNA TGTGCCAGCAGCCCCTCCCCTGAGGGAACGAGCGGCTACACCTTC.

This clonotype was picked up a small number of times. The chain employs TRBV5-1 and TRBJ2-5; D is possibly TRBD1 (5 bases). From germline, CDR1 is SGHRS and CDR2 YFSETQ. The CDR3 runs to 14 residues. Trimming cost V 3 bases and J 3 bases, with 12 bases left between them. The DNA for the CDR3 is TGCGCCAGCAGCTCCAGGGCCGAGGAAGAGACCCAGTACTTC. Amino acid sequence: CASSSRAEEETQYF.

There are a few counts of this clonotype. The chain recombines TRBV7-9 with TRBJ1-2; TRBD1 agrees at 7 bases. The CDR3 consists of 16 residues. The V and J ends lost 5 bases and 1 base, in that order; junction bases with no gene match: 10. Germline V gene data show CDR1 as SEHNR and CDR2 as FQNEAQ (reference sequence). The DNA of the CDR3 is TGTGCCAGCAGCGAGGGGACAGCCCTAAGTAACTATGGCTACACCTTC. Protein product: CASSEGTALSNYGYTF.

The chain combines TRBV3-1 with TRBJ2-6, with D perhaps matching TRBD2 (5 bases). Trimming stripped 5 bases from V and 0 bases from J, with 14 bases between. The CDR3 spans 17 residues. CDR1 and CDR2 (germline): LGHDT, YNNKEL (reference sequence). In DNA, the CDR3 is TGTGCCAGCAGCTTGGCACTAGGGATCTCTGGGGCCAACGTCCTGACTTTC. Translated, it gives CASSLALGISGANVLTF.

This clonotype was picked up a small number of times. This rearrangement joins TRBV7-2 to TRBJ2-1, with 7 bases matching TRBD2. The CDR3 has 15 amino acids. With 3 bases clipped from V and 7 bases from J, the junction kept 9 bases outside the gene matches. Germline V gene data show CDR1 as SGHTA and CDR2 as FQGNSA. CDR3 in amino acids: CASSLGSGGGNEQFF. CDR3 DNA: TGTGCCAGCAGCTTGGGCTCGGGAGGCGGTAATGAGCAGTTCTTC.

This chain connects TRBV12-3 or TRBV12-4 to TRBJ1-2; 8 nucleotides agree with TRBD1. V was pared by 6 bases and J by 4 bases, with 10 bases of the junction left unmatched. This CDR3 is built from 15 residues. As DNA, the CDR3 is TGTGCCAGCAGGGGGGGCCAGGGGGCTTTCTATGGCTACACCTTC. Protein sequence: CASRGGQGAFYGYTF.

This chain connects TRBV7-9 to TRBJ2-2, with no clear D. The germline V gene has CDR1 SEHNR and CDR2 FQNEAQ (reference sequence). This CDR3 spans 14 amino acids. V was cut by 2 bases and J by 7 bases, with 11 bases left in between. CDR3: CASSLSAEGGELFF. DNA of the CDR3: TGTGCCAGCAGCTTATCGGCAGAAGGCGGGGAGCTGTTTTTT.

This clonotype was counted at least ten times. The chain couples TRBV7-9 to TRBJ1-2; the match to TRBD1 covers 7 bases. The CDR3 loop spans 13 amino acids. The germline CDR1 and CDR2 sequences are SEHNR and FQNEAQ (reference sequence). With 7 bases clipped from V and 4 bases from J, the junction kept 6 bases outside the gene matches. The CDR3 here is CASTGQDLYGYTF. The CDR3, as DNA: TGTGCCAGCACTGGACAGGATCTCTATGGCTACACCTTC.

A note on this clonotype: Given a much more abundant clone one base away, this may be a read error. This chain links TRBV20-1 with TRBJ2-7; D remains ambiguous. Germline assignment: CDR1 DFQATT and CDR2 SNEGSKA (reference sequence). CDR3 length equals 13 residues. The CDR3 DNA follows: TGCGGTGCTAGAGATACTATCTCCTACGAGCAGTACTTC. Its translation: CGARDTISYEQYF.

This clonotype was seen many times. This rearrangement joins TRBV29-1 to TRBJ1-4; unclear D gene. This CDR3 has 13 amino acids. Trimming removed 4 bases at V and 7 bases at J, with 13 bases between. Germline V lookup: CDR1 SQVTM, CDR2 ANQGSEA. The CDR3 DNA is TGCAGCGTTGGCGGGAACGGTGGTGAAAAACTGTTTTTT. Protein sequence: CSVGGNGGEKLFF.

This rearrangement joins TRBV20-1 to TRBJ1-2; 9 bases fit TRBD1. CDR1 is DFQATT and CDR2 is SNEGSKA in the germline V gene (reference sequence). The CDR3 runs to 15 residues. V shed 4 bases and J 3 bases; nucleotides not matched to a gene: 9. The DNA for the CDR3 is TGCAGTGCTATCAAATCCGGGACAGGGCACTATGGCTACACCTTC. It specifies CSAIKSGTGHYGYTF.

The chain combines TRBV5-5 with TRBJ1-2; no clear D gene. Trimming shortened V by 1 base and J by 6 bases, and 4 bases separated the two germline ends. Germline V lookup: CDR1 SGHKS, CDR2 YYEKEE (reference sequence). CDR3 length: 11 amino acids. The DNA of the CDR3 is TGTGCCAGCAGCTTGTCTCATGGCTACACCTTC. Its protein product is CASSLSHGYTF.

This chain links TRBV27 with TRBJ2-2, with 9 nucleotides matching TRBD2. V was pared by 6 bases and J by 7 bases, with 9 bases of the junction left unmatched. CDR1 MNHEY and CDR2 SMNVEV come from the germline V gene (reference sequence). The CDR3 extends over 15 amino acids. DNA of the CDR3: TGTGCCAGCAGACCTTGGCGGGGGGGCTTCGGGGAGCTGTTTTTT. It is translated as CASRPWRGGFGELFF.

This clonotype appeared many times. CDR3 loop: CASSQSLEQFF. Written as DNA, the CDR3 is TGTGCCAGCAGCCAGTCACTGGAGCAGTTCTTC. The V and J genes are TRBV11-2 and TRBJ2-1; D unresolved. CDR3 length: 11 residues. Trimming removed 5 bases from V and 10 bases from J, with 9 bases in between. Germline-derived CDR1 and CDR2 are SGHAT and FQNNGV.